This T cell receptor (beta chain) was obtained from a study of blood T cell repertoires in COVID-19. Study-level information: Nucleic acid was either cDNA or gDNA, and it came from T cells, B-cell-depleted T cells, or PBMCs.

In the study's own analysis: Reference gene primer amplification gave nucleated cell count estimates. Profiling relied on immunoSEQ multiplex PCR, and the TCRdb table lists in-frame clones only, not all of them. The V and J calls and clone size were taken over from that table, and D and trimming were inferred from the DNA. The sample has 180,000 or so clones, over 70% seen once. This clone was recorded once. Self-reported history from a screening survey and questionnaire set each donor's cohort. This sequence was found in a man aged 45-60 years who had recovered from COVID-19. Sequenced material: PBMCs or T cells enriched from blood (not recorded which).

The CDR3 nucleotides are TGCGCCAGCAGCCCCCGTCCCGGCGGGAACACCGGGGAGCTGTTTTTT. Protein sequence: CASSPRPGGNTGELFF. The rearrangement uses TRBV5-1 and TRBJ2-2; D uncertain. V gave up 4 bases and J gave up 1 base, with 14 bases separating them. Germline V gene lookup returns CDR1 SGHRS and CDR2 YFSETQ. The CDR3 spans 16 residues.